The T cell receptor beta chain described here comes from a study of early T cells in non-severe SARS-CoV-2 infection. This clonotype was recorded at least ten times. This CDR3 region has 16 residues. After removal of 5 bases from V and 4 bases from J, the junction contained 9 bases not matched to a gene. In germline, CDR1 is DFQATT, CDR2 SNEGSKA (reference sequence). TCRdb called the 5' RACE reads again in MiXCR, with one record for every CDR3 protein. The sample lists over 90,000 distinct CDR3 sequences, around 13% seen once, with 5.5% to 7% in the top ten. This sequence joins TRBV20-1 and TRBJ2-5; 14 nucleotides agree with TRBD2. The TCR comes from an adult who was a healthcare worker with PCR-confirmed SARS-CoV-2 infection or an uninfected control (not recorded which). Sequencing used whole blood. CDR3 sequence (DNA): TGCAGTGCTTCCGGGACTAGCGGGAGCGAGGGAGAGACCCAGTACTTC. Encoded protein: CSASGTSGSEGETQYF.